Given below is one T cell receptor beta chain in context. The antigen this receptor binds is unknown. Library creation used the immunoSEQ multiplex PCR assay. For the multiplex PCR, a mixture combining 60 forward primers for TCR Vbeta segments and 13 reverse primers for TCR Jbeta segments was used. A multiplex PCR assay on genomic DNA amplified the CDR3 region of rearranged TCR beta genes. Amplified TCR beta libraries were sequenced as 87-base-pair reads on the Illumina HiSeq System. In the paper's pipeline: Across the roughly 640 repertoires, a later analysis counted tens of millions of unique TCR beta chains, 8.5 million to 12 million of which were shared by at least two donors. To remove PCR and sequencing errors, raw reads were error-corrected and collapsed into unique sequences using a nearest-neighbor algorithm that merged closely related sequences. To assign V, D and J gene segments, CDR3 sequences were aligned to IMGT reference sequences. Each retained sequence needed at least a six-nucleotide match to both a V gene segment and a J gene segment. A rearrangement counted as productive if the CDR3 had no stop codons and remained in frame with V and J, and every other rearrangement counted as non-productive. CDR3 was defined according to IMGT convention as the region running from the second conserved V-encoded cysteine to the conserved J-encoded phenylalanine. The earlier analysis of 500 to 600 of the donors excluded sequences that lacked an unambiguous match to a single V gene segment. In an earlier analysis of a few hundred of the donors, V segments were called functional above 56.7% productive rearrangements and were called segregating when the between-donor standard deviation exceeded 5%. A statistical classification framework was built to diagnose cytomegalovirus status from the catalog of TCR beta chain sequences. A later analysis assigned V and J genes by comparing TCR nucleotide sequences with IMGT/GENE-DB human TR gene sequences. The TCRdist pipeline was used in a later analysis to assign CDR3 sequences and most-parsimonious VDJ recombination scenarios. In a later analysis, each TCR beta chain was defined by its CDR3 amino acid sequence together with its V-gene family, and reads without a unique V-gene family were excluded. As a way to deal with suspected cross-contamination and a sequencing artifact, a later analysis dropped hundreds of nucleotide sequences that were highly shared and had low generation probability. In a later analysis, a clonal expansion index for each public chain was calculated from normalized within-repertoire ranks of inferred template counts. A later analysis computed generation probabilities with a VDJ recombination model fitted to out-of-frame rearrangements, and checked the results against IGoR. In a later analysis, TCR-TCR, TCR-HLA and TCR-CMV co-occurrence was scored with hypergeometric tests, and a repertoire-size bias correction was applied to TCR pairs. False discovery rates were estimated in a later analysis by permuting HLA or CMV assignments 20 times. A later analysis grouped co-occurring TCRs with DBSCAN, adding TCRdist sequence similarity when clustering within HLA-allele-positive subsets. Co-occurrence clustering excluded repertoires with fewer than 30,000 or more than 120,000 public chains, plus five with anomalous nucleotide sharing. The immuneACCESS repertoire file appears here via TCRdb, limited to in-frame rearrangements. These files lack a portion of the clones; in checked studies, under half of the deficit traces to unresolved V genes, and the cause of the others is not known. The DNA gave D and trimming, while V, J and clone size come from that table. This specimen's table enumerates 140,000 to 150,000 clones. Of the sample, around 1.5% is held by the ten largest clones.

The cohort consisted of hundreds of healthy bone marrow donors. Cohort members were all nominally healthy when sampled, although unrecorded immune exposures were likely present. The donor was CMV seronegative and was included in the group of a few hundred seronegative cohort members. A peripheral blood sample was provided by each donor, and peripheral blood mononuclear cells were used for TCR beta sequencing. The Qiagen DNeasy Blood Extraction Kit was used to extract genomic DNA from the blood cell samples. CDR1 and CDR2 (SGHTA, FQGTGA) derive from the germline V gene. V and J lose 5 bases and 9 bases, and a span of 20 bases separates them. From the cysteine through the phenylalanine, the CDR3 covers 15 amino acids. Of the read, only the CDR3 DNA is kept; its 45 bases are in frame from base 1. The entry originates in a study of cytomegalovirus exposure and HLA in healthy donors (dated by TCRdb to the late 2010s). For the wider study: In an earlier analysis of roughly 500 of the donors, roughly 300 Gb of sequence data and 100 million or so unique TCR beta sequences from about 179 million T cells were reported. A later analysis re-examined previously published TCR beta repertoires from more than 550 donors and added high-resolution HLA genotyping to investigate patterns of TCR occurrence. Rather than using new phenotypic data, the later analysis identified candidate immune exposures from TCR beta sequences and from how often those sequences occurred across donors. All discovery cohort repertoires had been generated using a single sequencing platform. An earlier analysis of 587 of the donors applied high-throughput TCR beta sequencing to assess whether each TCR beta V gene segment acted as functional or pseudogenic. The study aimed to test whether cataloging public T cell receptors could reveal signatures of past pathogen exposure. Because of strong linkage in the cohort, roughly five DR-DQ haplotypes were treated as single units for association and clustering. Of the roughly 420 genotyped donors, less than 90% were placed in the genetic ancestry cluster associated with self-reported Caucasian donors. A separate validation cohort of 100 to 150 different subjects was used in addition to the approximately 610-subject first cohort. The study combined high-throughput TCR immunosequencing, statistical association of individual TCRs with disease status, and machine learning to predict cytomegalovirus infection status. The study profiled the T cell repertoires of about 720 subjects by immunosequencing and related them to cytomegalovirus serostatus. Typing coverage differed by locus: A, B, C, DRB1 and DQB1 were typed in about 620-630 donors, DQA1 in 500 to 550, DPA1 in approximately 610, and DPB1 in just under 480. A later genetic analysis used genome-wide SNP genotypes for about 60% of the roughly 700 donors, treating that subset as a discovery cohort. Among about 360 genotyped donors of the cohort, an average of around 240,000 unique TCR beta nucleotide sequences were sequenced per donor, roughly a sixth of them non-productive. An early release that covered approximately 600 HLA-typed donors contained about 290 gigabases of sequencing data and some 87 million unique TCR sequences. Both class I and class II loci were covered by HLA typing, at four-digit resolution. Donor age, sex, ethnicity and CMV serostatus were compiled together with the repertoire data.

Here is what the overall study found, with its caveats: A few of the identified cytomegalovirus-associated TCR beta chains were confirmed in vitro to be specific for cytomegalovirus antigens. Broadly in line with IMGT annotations, most TCR beta V segments showed up in productive rearrangements about 90% or about 30% of the time in an earlier analysis of several hundred of the donors. The classifier was reported to diagnose cytomegalovirus status with high specificity and sensitivity in both the original cohort and the validation cohort. Only TCR beta chains were sequenced in this cohort, and the absence of alpha or paired-chain data limited detectable features. A further reported finding was that TCR beta sequences accurately predicted the HLA-A and HLA-B alleles for most subjects in the first cohort. The authors suggested that the approach could potentially be generalized to other disease states and immunological phenotypes. Because some donors lacked HLA typing at each locus, the association tests relied only on the typed subset. Most TCR sequences were seen in very few donors, while some public TCRs were found in many individuals. CMV serostatus was the only immune exposure information available for the cohort. In a later analysis, more than 15,000 TCR beta sequences were associated with specific HLA alleles at a false discovery rate of 0.05. The 87-base-pair reads could not distinguish some IMGT-functional V segments, including TRBV6-2 and TRBV6-3, so those segments were excluded. In a later analysis, several top co-occurrence clusters were reported to appear linked to parvovirus B19, influenza, CMV and Epstein-Barr virus. Compared with the roughly 710-donor mean, donors in an Asian-associated ancestry cluster had fewer N-insertions in productive TCRs, according to a later genetic analysis. Assigning TCR associations to individual alleles was difficult when HLA alleles, especially DR and DQ, strongly co-occurred. Presence/absence analyses assumed roughly uniform sequencing depth across donors, an assumption that may not hold. The study gave a list of over 150 TCR beta chains associated with cytomegalovirus. The sequencing pipeline was judged likely to have produced a cluster of highly shared sequence variants as a technical artifact. Correlated functional status among segregating V segments might be attributable to linkage disequilibrium, but an unknown experimental factor could not be ruled out. Compared with equally common non-associated chains, HLA-associated TCR beta chains in a later analysis were more clonally expanded and had lower generation probabilities. In a later analysis, most CMV-associated TCR beta chains were found to appear HLA-restricted, with HLA associations seemingly driven largely by CMV exposure. The earlier analysis of 587 of the donors excluded some 15 rarely observed V segments, including chromosome 9 orphons, because counts were too low. In a later analysis, TCR association rates were found to vary across HLA loci, with the most associated TCRs seen for DRB1 alleles and the fewest for HLA-C alleles. An association between a missense DCLRE1C variant and V-gene and J-gene trimming of TCR beta chains was found in a later genetic analysis and replicated in an independent cohort.

The source is a woman in her forties or fifties in good health and CMV-seronegative. Rearrangement joined TRBV7-3 to TRBJ2-1; a weak D assignment points to TRBD2 (6 bases agree). Sequencing was performed on PBMCs. The CDR3 in this case is CASSPDSPGEGEQFF. Read as DNA, the sequence is TGTGCCAGCAGCCCTGACTCCCCGGGAGAGGGTGAGCAGTTCTTC. This CDR3, with the reference TRBV7-3 and TRBJ2-1 proteins standing in past its ends, gives the full variable domain GAGVSQTPSNKVTEKGKYVELRCDPISGHTALYWYRQSLGQGPEFLIYFQGTGAADDSGLPNDRFFAVRPEGSVSTLKIQRTERGDSAVYLCASSPDSPGEGEQFFGPGTRLTVL.